The 21 T cell receptor beta chains below come from one sample, sequenced in a study of OX40 agonist ivuxolimab in advanced cancers. Libraries were prepared by immunoSEQ multiplex PCR; TCRdb keeps only in-frame clonotypes and omits some of them. The table records 50,000 or so clones, roughly 83% of them present only once. Here the sequenced sample was CD4+ or CD8+ T cells sorted from blood, taken in a trial of the OX40 agonist ivuxolimab. These receptors came from an adult with an advanced solid tumor such as melanoma, head and neck, liver or kidney cancer.

The CDR3 DNA follows: TGTGCCAGCTCGGCAGGGTTGAACACTGAAGCTTTCTTT. This encodes CASSAGLNTEAFF. The chain has TRBV18 and TRBJ1-1, with D possibly TRBD1 on 5 matching bases. Trimming stripped 6 bases from V and 0 bases from J, with 8 bases between. CDR3 length: 13 amino acids. Per germline, CDR1 KGHSH and CDR2 LQKENI. The complete variable domain, with remaining parts taken from reference TRBV18 and TRBJ1-1, reads NAGVMQNPRHLVRRRGQEARLRCSPMKGHSHVYWYRQLPEEGLKFMVYLQKENIIDESGMPKERFSAEFPKEGPSILRIQQVVRGDSAAYFCASSAGLNTEAFFGQGTRLTVV.

In this sample, this clone turned up a few times. This chain uses TRBV5-1 with TRBJ1-4; D call uncertain. The length of the CDR3 is 17 residues. V lost 0 bases and J 0 bases, leaving 12 bases between the germline ends. Germline CDR1 reads SGHRS; CDR2 reads YFSETQ. The CDR3 DNA sequence: TGCGCCAGCAGCTTGGGGTGGTTCCCCGCAACTAATGAAAAACTGTTTTTT. As protein: CASSLGWFPATNEKLFF.

The rearrangement uses TRBV6-5 and TRBJ1-6; no clear D. V was clipped by 5 bases and J by 7 bases, with 9 bases between them. Germline V lookup: CDR1 MNHEY, CDR2 SVGAGI. This CDR3 has 13 residues. CDR3 sequence (DNA): TGTGCCAGCAGTGAGGTGCAGAATTCACCCCTCCACTTT. Amino acids: CASSEVQNSPLHF.

V usage is TRBV10-3 and J usage is TRBJ1-2; 7 nucleotides agree with TRBD1. V lost 2 bases and J lost 3; bases outside the gene matches: 6. The CDR3 covers 15 residues. The germline V gene encodes CDR1 ENHRY and CDR2 SYGVKD. The CDR3 is CAISERQGEHYGYTF. In DNA form, the CDR3 reads TGTGCCATCAGTGAGAGGCAGGGGGAACACTATGGCTACACCTTC.

V usage is TRBV11-3 and J usage is TRBJ2-5; no reliable D call. This CDR3 region has 15 residues. Per the germline V gene, CDR1 is SGHNT and CDR2 is YENEEA. V was trimmed by 3 bases and J by 5 bases, leaving 16 bases between them. The CDR3 region is CASSFLVTTEETQYF. CDR3 DNA: TGTGCCAGCAGCTTTCTTGTTACCACGGAGGAGACCCAGTACTTC.

The rearrangement uses TRBV28 and TRBJ2-7; D gene ambiguous. The germline V gene has CDR1 MDHEN and CDR2 SYDVKM. The CDR3 totals 11 residues. The V gene lost 2 bases and the J gene lost 4 bases, with 3 bases spanning the gap. CDR3 sequence reads: CASSLGYEQYF. The DNA for the CDR3 is TGTGCCAGCAGTTTAGGGTACGAGCAGTACTTC.

This rearrangement joins TRBV7-9 to TRBJ2-5; D is unclear. The germline V and J ends were trimmed by 1 base and 1 base, with 7 bases remaining between them. In germline, CDR1 is SEHNR, CDR2 FQNEAQ (reference sequence). The CDR3 runs 14 residues. The CDR3 loop reads CASSLGSGQETQYF. The CDR3 coding sequence is TGTGCCAGCAGCTTAGGCTCGGGCCAAGAGACCCAGTACTTC. Full variable domain (missing parts from reference TRBV7-9 and TRBJ2-5): DTGVSQNPRHKITKRGQNVTFRCDPISEHNRLYWYRQTLGQGPEFLTYFQNEAQLEKSRLLSDRFSAERPKGSFSTLEIQRTEQGDSAMYLCASSLGSGQETQYFGPGTRLLVL.

This rearrangement joins TRBV7-2 to TRBJ1-2, with TRBD1 matching 10 bases. The junction had 5 bases not matched to a gene; V was cut back by 6 bases and J by 4 bases. The CDR3 loop spans 14 amino acids. Germline loops: CDR1 SGHTA, CDR2 FQGNSA. CDR3 sequence (DNA): TGTGCCAGCAGTCCGGGACAGGGGACCTATGGCTACACCTTC. This sequence encodes CASSPGQGTYGYTF.

This clone has only a few counts. CDR3 sequence: CSVEATGRATQYF. In nucleotides, the CDR3 is TGCAGCGTTGAAGCGACAGGGAGGGCGACCCAGTACTTC. The genes are TRBV29-1 and TRBJ2-5; D possibly matches TRBD1 or TRBD2 (7 bases each). Trimming left V 1 base short and J 7 bases short, with 13 bases between. This CDR3 region has 13 residues. Looked up from germline, CDR1 is SQVTM and CDR2 is ANQGSEA.

V gene TRBV5-1 combines with J gene TRBJ1-2; no clear D gene. V lost 0 bases to trimming and J lost 5 bases, with 5 bases between them. This CDR3 contains 12 residues. Germline assignment: CDR1 SGHRS and CDR2 YFSETQ. The CDR3 sequence is CASSLGEYGYTF. Here the CDR3 DNA reads TGCGCCAGCAGCTTGGGAGAATATGGCTACACCTTC.

The chain carries TRBV2 and TRBJ2-5; D could derive from TRBD1 or TRBD2 (5 bases each). The CDR3 has 14 amino acids. Trimming left V 3 bases short and J 2 bases short, with 10 bases between. CDR1 and CDR2 from the germline V gene are SNHLY and FYNNEI. The CDR3 loop is CASSEGTGQETQYF. The DNA of the CDR3 is TGTGCCAGCAGTGAGGGGACGGGACAAGAGACCCAGTACTTC.

The chain carries TRBV9 and TRBJ2-1, with 12 nucleotides matching TRBD2. The CDR3 is 14 residues long. Germline values: CDR1 SGDLS, CDR2 YYNGEE. Trimming removed 0 bases from V and 14 bases from J; junction bases left unmatched: 6. The CDR3 nucleotides read TGTGCCAGCAGCGTAGCTAGGGCTAGCGGGGGGGAGTTCTTC. Its translation: CASSVARASGGEFF.

The chain links TRBV9 to TRBJ1-6; D call uncertain. The CDR3 spans 16 residues. V gave up 0 bases and J gave up 0 bases, with 7 bases separating them. CDR1 and CDR2 from the germline V gene are SGDLS and YYNGEE. The CDR3 DNA sequence: TGTGCCAGCAGCGTAGACTGGAGCTCCTATAATTCACCCCTCCACTTT. Translated: CASSVDWSSYNSPLHF. Full variable domain (rest looked up from reference TRBV9 and TRBJ1-6): DSGVTQTPKHLITATGQRVTLRCSPRSGDLSVYWYQQSLDQGLQFLIQYYNGEERAKGNILERFSAQQFPDLHSELNLSSLELGDSALYFCASSVDWSSYNSPLHFGNGTRLTVT.

The chain recombines TRBV2 with TRBJ1-4; TRBD1 matches at 9 bases. The junction had 8 bases not matched to a gene; V was cut back by 7 bases and J by 8 bases. The CDR3 spans 14 residues. Germline CDR1 and CDR2: SNHLY and FYNNEI. CDR3 region: CASIMTGGREKLFF. CDR3 DNA: TGTGCCAGCATTATGACAGGGGGGAGGGAAAAACTGTTTTTT.

The chain joins TRBV5-1 to TRBJ2-5, with 14 positions matching TRBD2. This CDR3 spans 16 amino acids. V shed 4 bases and J 1 base; nucleotides not matched to a gene: 3. Germline V lookup: CDR1 SGHRS, CDR2 YFSETQ. As DNA, the CDR3 is TGCGCCAGCAGCACAGGGACTAGCGGGGGCCAAGAGACCCAGTACTTC. Residues: CASSTGTSGGQETQYF.

V usage is TRBV7-2 and J usage is TRBJ2-3; no definite D call. The germline V and J ends were trimmed by 5 bases and 2 bases, with 5 bases remaining between them. CDR1 and CDR2 (germline): SGHTA, FQGNSA. The CDR3 contains 12 residues. CDR3 amino acids: CASSPDTDTQYF. The CDR3 region has the DNA TGTGCCAGCAGCCCCGACACAGATACGCAGTATTTT.

The chain joins TRBV15 to TRBJ2-2; TRBD1 matches at 10 bases. Unmatched junction bases numbered 2, after V lost 3 bases and J lost 4 bases. CDR1 is LNHNV, CDR2 YYDKDF, per germline (reference sequence). CDR3 length: 15 amino acids. CDR3 loop: CATSRRTGGTGELFF. The CDR3, as DNA: TGTGCCACCAGCAGGAGGACAGGGGGCACCGGGGAGCTGTTTTTT.

The chain uses TRBV28 and TRBJ1-4, with 9 bases lining up with TRBD1. In germline, CDR1 is MDHEN, CDR2 SYDVKM. Losses at the gene ends were 3 bases for V and 8 bases for J; bases not matched to a gene: 7. This CDR3 has 15 amino acids. The CDR3 DNA follows: TGTGCCAGCAGTTTTTTCGGACAGGGGAGAGAAAAACTGTTTTTT. Amino acids: CASSFFGQGREKLFF.

The chain is built from TRBV5-1 and TRBJ2-5; TRBD1 matches at 9 bases. CDR3 size: 15 residues. J lost 2 bases, V lost 4 bases, and 6 bases had no gene match. Germline loops: CDR1 SGHRS, CDR2 YFSETQ. This chain's CDR3 is CASSPDRGGQETQYF. The CDR3 coding sequence is TGCGCCAGCAGCCCGGACAGGGGAGGGCAAGAGACCCAGTACTTC.

The chain couples TRBV4-2 to TRBJ2-2; D unclear. Trimming took 0 bases from V and 4 from J, leaving 12 bases between them. The CDR3 is made up of 16 amino acids. CDR1 is LGHNA and CDR2 is YNFKEQ in the germline V gene. DNA of the CDR3: TGTGCCAGCAGCCAAGAGGGAATAGCAACCACCGGGGAGCTGTTTTTT. It yields the protein CASSQEGIATTGELFF.

V usage is TRBV28 and J usage is TRBJ1-4; D gene ambiguous. This CDR3 is 15 amino acids long. The germline gives CDR1 MDHEN, CDR2 SYDVKM. Trimming removed 3 bases from V and 6 bases from J, with 14 bases in between. CDR3 residues: CASSFSGVMDEKLFF. For the CDR3, the DNA is TGTGCCAGCAGTTTCTCCGGGGTGATGGATGAAAAACTGTTTTTT.